The 8 T cell receptor beta chains presented below share a single source sample, sequenced in a study of T cell repertoires in cytomegalovirus infection. These receptors have no known antigen. One entry per CDR3 protein results from TCRdb running MiXCR on the reads. The sample records around 750,000 distinct CDR3 sequences, about 33% being singletons. The specimen comprised cultured CD8+ T cells from PBMCs, sampled from culture after CMV antigen stimulation. The receptors shown here come from a human donor in good health (CMV status not recorded). Some clones in this sample may be carry-over from other donors' samples.

This clonotype was detected only a few times. The chain joins TRBV6-5 to TRBJ2-7; possible D gene TRBD1, 5 bases. Trimming shortened V by 2 bases and J by 2 bases, and 19 bases separated the two germline ends. Germline CDR1 MNHEY, CDR2 SVGAGI. This CDR3 has 17 residues. CDR3 protein: CASSYERVREIAYEQYF. The CDR3 DNA follows: TGTGCCAGCAGTTACGAACGGGTCAGGGAAATCGCCTACGAGCAGTACTTC.

The chain links TRBV20-1 to TRBJ1-2, with 10 bases identical to TRBD1. V was clipped by 6 bases and J by 8 bases; unmatched bases: 6. The CDR3 sequence is 12 residues long. CDR1 DFQATT and CDR2 SNEGSKA come from the germline V gene (reference sequence). The CDR3 loop is CSARDRGQGYTF. CDR3 DNA: TGCAGTGCCCGGGACAGGGGCCAAGGCTACACCTTC.

The chain is built from TRBV25-1 and TRBJ2-7, with TRBD1 matching 7 bases. With 4 bases clipped from V and 0 bases from J, the junction kept 9 bases outside the gene matches. CDR3 length: 16 amino acids. Germline CDR1 and CDR2: MGHDK and SYGVNS. The CDR3 bases are TGTGCCAGCAGTGTCGCGAGGACAGGCAACTCCTACGAGCAGTACTTC. Translating it yields CASSVARTGNSYEQYF.

The sample holds a few counts of this clonotype. The chain links TRBV27 to TRBJ2-2, with 7 bases lining up with TRBD1. The CDR3 consists of 16 residues. With 5 bases clipped from V and 5 bases from J, the junction kept 11 bases outside the gene matches. Germline loops: CDR1 MNHEY, CDR2 SMNVEV (reference sequence). CDR3 protein: CASSPGQLGWTGELFF. CDR3 nucleotide sequence: TGTGCCAGCAGTCCGGGACAGCTGGGGTGGACCGGGGAGCTGTTTTTT.

This clonotype has at least ten counts. The chain has TRBV7-2 and TRBJ1-1; the D is unclear. CDR3 length: 18 residues. V was trimmed by 5 bases and J by 0 bases, leaving 22 bases between them. Per germline, CDR1 SGHTA and CDR2 FQGNSA. CDR3 residues: CASSRFKWQADMNTEAFF. The CDR3 nucleotides are TGTGCCAGCAGCCGATTTAAGTGGCAGGCAGATATGAACACTGAAGCTTTCTTT.

V gene TRBV6-5 combines with J gene TRBJ2-1; TRBD1 or TRBD2 may be the D gene (5 bases each). Germline V gene data show CDR1 as MNHEY and CDR2 as SVGAGI. This CDR3 has 13 residues. V was cut by 4 bases and J by 14 bases, with 18 bases left in between. The CDR3 sequence: CASSSGAMMRKFF. CDR3 in DNA: TGTGCCAGCAGTTCCGGGGCTATGATGAGGAAGTTCTTC.

V is TRBV7-9 and J is TRBJ2-2; possibly TRBD1 for D (7 bases). The length of the CDR3 is 18 residues. The V and J ends lost 3 bases and 1 base respectively, with 18 bases between them. Germline loops: CDR1 SEHNR, CDR2 FQNEAQ (reference sequence). As DNA, the CDR3 is TGTGCCAGCAGCTTGGGGGGACACAGGGGCAGGAACACCGGGGAGCTGTTTTTT. As protein: CASSLGGHRGRNTGELFF. Using reference TRBV7-9 and TRBJ2-2 for the parts outside the CDR3, the full variable domain is DTGVSQNPRHKITKRGQNVTFRCDPISEHNRLYWYRQTLGQGPEFLTYFQNEAQLEKSRLLSDRFSAERPKGSFSTLEIQRTEQGDSAMYLCASSLGGHRGRNTGELFFGEGSRLTVL.

V usage is TRBV25-1 and J usage is TRBJ1-1; D is unclear. Per germline, CDR1 MGHDK and CDR2 SYGVNS. The CDR3 covers 14 residues. The V gene lost 4 bases and the J gene lost 4 bases, with 13 bases spanning the gap. The CDR3 protein is CASSGPSAGTEAFF. The DNA of the CDR3 is TGTGCCAGCAGTGGACCGTCCGCCGGCACTGAAGCTTTCTTT.